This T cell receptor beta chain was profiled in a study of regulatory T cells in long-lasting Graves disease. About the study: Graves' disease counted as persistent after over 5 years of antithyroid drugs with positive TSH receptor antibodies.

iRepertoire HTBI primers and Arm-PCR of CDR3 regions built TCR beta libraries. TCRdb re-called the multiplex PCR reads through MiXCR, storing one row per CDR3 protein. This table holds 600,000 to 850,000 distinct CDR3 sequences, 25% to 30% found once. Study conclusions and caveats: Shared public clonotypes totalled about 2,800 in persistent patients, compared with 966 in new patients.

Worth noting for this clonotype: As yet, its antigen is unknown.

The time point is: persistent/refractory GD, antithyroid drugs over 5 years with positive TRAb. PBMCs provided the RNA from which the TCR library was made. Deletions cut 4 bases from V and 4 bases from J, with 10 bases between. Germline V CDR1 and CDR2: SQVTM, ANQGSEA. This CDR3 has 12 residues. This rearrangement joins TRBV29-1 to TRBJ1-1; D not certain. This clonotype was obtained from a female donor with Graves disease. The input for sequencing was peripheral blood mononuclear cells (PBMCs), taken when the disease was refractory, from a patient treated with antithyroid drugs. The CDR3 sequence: CSVAAVGTEAFF. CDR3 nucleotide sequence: TGCAGCGTTGCTGCCGTCGGCACTGAAGCTTTCTTT.